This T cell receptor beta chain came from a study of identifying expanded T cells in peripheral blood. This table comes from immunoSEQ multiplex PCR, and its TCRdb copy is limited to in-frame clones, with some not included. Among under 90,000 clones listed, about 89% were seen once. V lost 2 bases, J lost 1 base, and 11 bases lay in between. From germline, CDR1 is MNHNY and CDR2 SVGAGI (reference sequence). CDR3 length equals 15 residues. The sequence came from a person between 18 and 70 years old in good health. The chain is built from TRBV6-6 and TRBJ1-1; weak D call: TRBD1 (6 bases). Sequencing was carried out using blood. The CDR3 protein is CASSYVRGWNTEAFF. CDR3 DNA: TGTGCCAGCAGTTACGTAAGGGGGTGGAACACTGAAGCTTTCTTT.